This TCR beta chain stems from a study of blood T cell repertoires in COVID-19. About the study: Specimens from acute and convalescent COVID-19 originated in the United States, Italy and Spain. T cells, B-cell-depleted T cells, or PBMCs provided the cDNA or gDNA that served as material.

Trimming removed 5 bases at V and 5 bases at J, with 12 bases between. This CDR3 has 14 residues. Germline V gene lookup returns CDR1 SGHAT and CDR2 FQDESV (reference sequence). How the authors handled the data: How many nucleated cells were present was estimated from reference gene primer amplification. Measured with immunoSEQ multiplex PCR; TCRdb has only the in-frame clones, and not every one. That table gives V, J and clone size, and the DNA gave D and trimming. The sample has about 260,000 clones; 88% are singletons. In Seattle, patients joined the study during active infection and were tracked longitudinally.

Source material: peripheral blood. The chain joins TRBV11-1 to TRBJ1-4, with a tentative D call TRBD1 (5 bases). The sequence came from a woman in her 30s with COVID-19, enrolled during active disease. The CDR3 reads CASSRHGGNEKLFF. The CDR3 DNA reads as TGTGCCAGCAGCCGACACGGGGGGAATGAAAAACTGTTTTTT.